The 10 T cell receptor beta chains in this list originate from one sample, sequenced in a study of cytomegalovirus exposure and HLA in healthy donors. Amplification used 60 Vbeta primers and 13 Jbeta primers. Profiling relied on immunoSEQ multiplex PCR, and the TCRdb table lists in-frame clones only, not all of them. The sample has some 140,000 clones, about 74% seen once; the top ten hold over 0.9%. Sample: PBMCs. The receptors originated from a woman aged 60-75 years in good health and CMV-seronegative.

The rearrangement links TRBV28 to TRBJ1-2, with TRBD1 identical over 10 bases. Germline trimming cut 11 bases from V and 3 bases from J; bases unmatched to any gene: 6. The CDR3 is made up of 13 amino acids. Germline V gene lookup returns CDR1 MDHEN and CDR2 SYDVKM. This CDR3 reads CALRDRGDYGYTF. The CDR3 region has the DNA TGTGCCCTACGGGACAGGGGTGACTATGGCTACACCTTC.

This clone came up a few times. This chain joins TRBV28 and TRBJ1-1; 8 bases align to TRBD1. The CDR3 spans 16 residues. Germline V CDR1 and CDR2: MDHEN, SYDVKM. V lost 5 bases to trimming and J lost 1 base; unmatched junction nucleotides: 9. CDR3 DNA sequence: TGTGCCAGCAGTCCACCCGGGGGACAGGCGAACACTGAAGCTTTCTTT. It specifies CASSPPGGQANTEAFF.

The chain joins TRBV28 to TRBJ2-3; 13 bases map to TRBD2. The germline V gene has CDR1 MDHEN and CDR2 SYDVKM. CDR3 length: 18 residues. V shed 2 bases, J shed 4 bases, and the junction held 9 bases outside the gene matches. The CDR3 region is CASSLPLGLAGVSDTQYF. The CDR3 DNA is TGTGCCAGCAGTTTACCCCTTGGACTAGCGGGGGTTTCAGATACGCAGTATTTT.

This clone was seen once. J is TRBJ2-7 and V is TRBV7-2; TRBD2 matches 12 bases. CDR3 length: 15 residues. J gave up 4 bases and V 2 bases, and 3 bases lay outside the gene matches. In germline, CDR1 is SGHTA, CDR2 FQGNSA. The CDR3 sequence: CASSLPTSGSYEQYF. DNA for the CDR3: TGTGCCAGCAGCTTACCGACTAGCGGGAGTTACGAGCAGTACTTC.

The rearrangement joins TRBV11-2 to TRBJ2-7, with TRBD1 identical over 9 bases. The CDR3 runs to 17 residues. The germline gives CDR1 SGHAT, CDR2 FQNNGV. V dropped 4 bases and J dropped 7; count of bases not matched to a gene: 17. CDR3 nucleotide sequence: TGTGCCAGCAGCTCAACCTCCGCCGGACAGGGGAACGGGGAGCAGTACTTC. Encoded protein: CASSSTSAGQGNGEQYF. The full variable domain, rest sourced from reference TRBV11-2 and TRBJ2-7, is EAGVAQSPRYKIIEKRQSVAFWCNPISGHATLYWYQQILGQGPKLLIQFQNNGVVDDSQLPKDRFSAERLKGVDSTLKIQPAKLEDSAVYLCASSSTSAGQGNGEQYFGPGTRLTVT.

This chain joins TRBV7-2 and TRBJ2-1; weak D call: TRBD1 (7 bases). The V gene's germline CDR1 is SGHTA and CDR2 FQGNSA. V lost 1 base to trimming and J lost 3 bases, with 16 bases between them. The CDR3 extends over 17 amino acids. The chain's CDR3 is CASSLGQGLSLYNEQFF. The CDR3 DNA reads TGTGCCAGCAGCTTAGGACAGGGACTTTCCCTCTACAATGAGCAGTTCTTC.

This chain joins TRBV11-1 and TRBJ2-7; 7 bases align to TRBD1. CDR1 and CDR2 from the germline V gene are SGHAT and FQDESV (reference sequence). The CDR3 has 15 residues. J gave up 2 bases and V 5 bases, and 9 bases lay outside the gene matches. The CDR3 protein is CASSISRTGTYEQYF. The CDR3 coding sequence is TGTGCCAGCAGCATCAGCCGGACAGGAACCTACGAGCAGTACTTC.

Points on this clone: A read error may produce the germline difference seen at one junction end. The genes are TRBV18 and TRBJ1-4, with unresolved D. Germline V gene lookup returns CDR1 KGHSH and CDR2 LQKENI. This CDR3 region has 13 residues. DNA for the CDR3: TGTGCCAGCTCACGAACAACAAATGAAAAACTGTTTTTT. This translates into CASSRTTNEKLFF.

The chain uses TRBV6-4 and TRBJ2-2, with 7 bases fitting TRBD1. The V gene end was trimmed by 6 bases and the J gene end by 4 bases; junction bases not matched to a gene: 14. The CDR3 is made up of 17 amino acids. The germline V gene encodes CDR1 MRHNA and CDR2 SNTAGT. The CDR3: CASRATGASGPTGELFF. In nucleotides, the CDR3 is TGTGCCAGCAGAGCAACAGGGGCCAGCGGTCCCACCGGGGAGCTGTTTTTT.

The chain couples TRBV5-6 to TRBJ2-7; no clear D. Germline V gene lookup returns CDR1 SGHDT and CDR2 YYEEEE. The CDR3 is made up of 15 amino acids. V lost 2 bases and J lost 5, with 17 bases in between. The CDR3 bases are TGTGCCAGCAGCTTTTTTAACCTTTCTATACACGAGCAGTACTTC. Encoded protein: CASSFFNLSIHEQYF.